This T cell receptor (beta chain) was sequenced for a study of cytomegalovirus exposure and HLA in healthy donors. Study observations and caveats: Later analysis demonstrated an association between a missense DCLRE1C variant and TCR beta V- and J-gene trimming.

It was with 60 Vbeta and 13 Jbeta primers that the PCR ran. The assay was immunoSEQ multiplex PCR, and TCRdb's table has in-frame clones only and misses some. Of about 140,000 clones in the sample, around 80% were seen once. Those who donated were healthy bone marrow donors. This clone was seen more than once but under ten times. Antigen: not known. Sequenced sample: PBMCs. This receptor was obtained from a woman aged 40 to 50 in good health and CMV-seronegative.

The CDR3 loop is CASSVGQGPYNEQFF. CDR3 DNA sequence: TGTGCCAGCAGCGTAGGACAGGGACCCTACAATGAGCAGTTCTTC. The chain links TRBV9 to TRBJ2-1; 7 bases are shared with TRBD1. This CDR3 is 15 amino acids long. CDR1 and CDR2 from the germline V gene are SGDLS and YYNGEE. The trim removed 0 bases at V and 2 bases at J, leaving 2 bases unmatched.